This TCR beta chain was sequenced in a study of T cell responses to AZD1222 COVID-19 vaccine. Points from the study as a whole: Vaccine-associated CD4 TCRs ranged over spike, dominating at 160-218 and 743-854. Baseline testing showed seropositivity in only six or seven AZD1222 recipients. Clonal diversity was possibly underestimated, and the donors were mostly white British, with more females.

Generated by immunoSEQ multiplex PCR, the TCRdb table keeps only in-frame clones and is missing some. The sample includes roughly 120,000 clones, about 94% of them seen just once. A note on this clone: The antigen is undetermined.

The length of the CDR3 is 11 residues. This chain uses TRBV21-1 with TRBJ1-2; TRBD1 reflects the table's D call only, with no check against the DNA. TRBV21-1 is termed a pseudogene. This specimen was peripheral blood, taken on day 0 of AZD1222 vaccination. The clonotype was recovered from an adult in good health. Here the CDR3 reads CASPAPGGYTF. CDR3 sequence (DNA): TGTGCCAGCCCGGCCCCAGGGGGCTACACCTTC.